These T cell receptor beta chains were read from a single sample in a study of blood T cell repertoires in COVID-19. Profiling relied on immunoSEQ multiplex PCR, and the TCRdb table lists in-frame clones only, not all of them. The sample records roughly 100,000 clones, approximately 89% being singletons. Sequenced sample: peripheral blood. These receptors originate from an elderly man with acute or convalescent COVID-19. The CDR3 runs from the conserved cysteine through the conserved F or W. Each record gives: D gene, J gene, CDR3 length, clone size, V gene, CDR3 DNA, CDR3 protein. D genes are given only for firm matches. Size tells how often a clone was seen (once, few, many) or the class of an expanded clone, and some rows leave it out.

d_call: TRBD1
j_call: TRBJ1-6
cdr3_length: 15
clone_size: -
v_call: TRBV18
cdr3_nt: TGTGCCAGCTCAGGCCCCCGACAGGGATCGGACCCCCTCCACTTT
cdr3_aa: CASSGPRQGSDPLHF

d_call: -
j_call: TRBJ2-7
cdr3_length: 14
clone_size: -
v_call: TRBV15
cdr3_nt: TGTGCCACCAGCAGAGATCGTACAGTGCGTGAGCAGTACTTC
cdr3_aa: CATSRDRTVREQYF

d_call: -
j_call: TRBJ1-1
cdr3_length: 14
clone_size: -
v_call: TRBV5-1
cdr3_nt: TGCGCCAGCAGCTTGGGACAGCCGAACACTGAAGCTTTCTTT
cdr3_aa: CASSLGQPNTEAFF

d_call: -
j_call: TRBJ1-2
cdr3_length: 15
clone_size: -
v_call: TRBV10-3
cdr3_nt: TGTGCCATCAGTGAGTCGATGGGGGGTAAAAATGGCTACACCTTC
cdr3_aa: CAISESMGGKNGYTF

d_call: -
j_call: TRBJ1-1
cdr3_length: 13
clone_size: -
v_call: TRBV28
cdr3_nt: TGTGCCAGCAGTGGACATAAAGGTACTGAAGCTTTCTTT
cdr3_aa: CASSGHKGTEAFF

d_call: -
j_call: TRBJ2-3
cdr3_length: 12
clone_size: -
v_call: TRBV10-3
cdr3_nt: TGTGCCATCAGTGCCGGAGGGGATACGCAGTATTTT
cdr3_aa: CAISAGGDTQYF

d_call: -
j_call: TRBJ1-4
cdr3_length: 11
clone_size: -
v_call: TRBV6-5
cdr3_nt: TGTGCCAGCATCCCGTTGCGAAAACTGTTTTTT
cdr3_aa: CASIPLRKLFF

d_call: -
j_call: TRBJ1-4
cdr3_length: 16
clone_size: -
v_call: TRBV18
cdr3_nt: TGTGCCAGCTCACCACGGGGGGGTGCAACTAATGAAAAACTGTTTTTT
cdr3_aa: CASSPRGGATNEKLFF

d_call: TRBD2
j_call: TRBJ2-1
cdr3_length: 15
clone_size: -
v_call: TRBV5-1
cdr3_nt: TGCGCCAGCAGCGGGGTAGCGGGGTCTCAGGGTGAGCAGTTCTTC
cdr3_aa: CASSGVAGSQGEQFF

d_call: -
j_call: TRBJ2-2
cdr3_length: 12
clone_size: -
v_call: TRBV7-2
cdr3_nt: TGTGCCAGCAGGGGGAGGACCGGGGAGCTGTTTTTT
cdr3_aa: CASRGRTGELFF

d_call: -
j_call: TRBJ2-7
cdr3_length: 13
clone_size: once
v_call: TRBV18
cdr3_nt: TGTGCCAGCTCTTCACTAAGCTCCTACGAGCAGTACTTC
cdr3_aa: CASSSLSSYEQYF

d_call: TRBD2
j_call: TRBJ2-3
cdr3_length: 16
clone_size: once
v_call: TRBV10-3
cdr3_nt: TGTGCCATTAGCGACCGTCTAGCGGGAGTGGCAGATACGCAGTATTTT
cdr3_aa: CAISDRLAGVADTQYF

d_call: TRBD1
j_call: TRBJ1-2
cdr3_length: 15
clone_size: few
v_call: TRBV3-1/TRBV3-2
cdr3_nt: TGTGCCAGCAGCCAAGGGACAGGGGGCGGCTATGGCTACACCTTC
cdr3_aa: CASSQGTGGGYGYTF

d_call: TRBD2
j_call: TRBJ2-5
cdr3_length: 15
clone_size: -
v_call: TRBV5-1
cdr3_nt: TGCGCCAGCAGTCCCGGACTAGCGGGAGTGGAGACCCAGTACTTC
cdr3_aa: CASSPGLAGVETQYF

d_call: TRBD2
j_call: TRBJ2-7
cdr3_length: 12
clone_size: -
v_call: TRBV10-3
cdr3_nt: TGTGCCATCAGCGCCGGGGGGGACGAGCAGTACTTC
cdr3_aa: CAISAGGDEQYF

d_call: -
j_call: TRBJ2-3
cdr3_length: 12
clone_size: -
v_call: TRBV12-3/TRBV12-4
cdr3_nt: TGTGCCAGCAGTTTCGAGGGAGATACGCAGTATTTT
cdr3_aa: CASSFEGDTQYF

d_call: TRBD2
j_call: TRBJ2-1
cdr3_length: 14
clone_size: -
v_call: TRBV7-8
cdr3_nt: TGTGCCAGCAGCGCTGGGGGACTAGGCAATGAGCAGTTCTTC
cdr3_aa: CASSAGGLGNEQFF

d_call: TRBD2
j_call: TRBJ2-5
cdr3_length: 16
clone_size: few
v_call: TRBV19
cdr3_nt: TGTGCCAGTAGTATAAGGAGTCCCAGCGGGGTTGAGACCCAGTACTTC
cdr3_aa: CASSIRSPSGVETQYF

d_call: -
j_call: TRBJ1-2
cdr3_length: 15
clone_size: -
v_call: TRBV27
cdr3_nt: TGTGCCAGCAGTTTATCGCGGGGTCATGACTATGGCTACACCTTC
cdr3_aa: CASSLSRGHDYGYTF

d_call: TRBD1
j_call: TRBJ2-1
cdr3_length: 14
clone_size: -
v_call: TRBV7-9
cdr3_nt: TGTGCCAGCTCCCTCACAGGGGACGCCAATGAGCAGTTCTTC
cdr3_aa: CASSLTGDANEQFF

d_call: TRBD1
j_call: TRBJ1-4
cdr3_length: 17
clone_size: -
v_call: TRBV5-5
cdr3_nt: TGTGCCAGCAGCCGTACAGGGGCTGGGGCGGCTAATGAAAAACTGTTTTTT
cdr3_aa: CASSRTGAGAANEKLFF

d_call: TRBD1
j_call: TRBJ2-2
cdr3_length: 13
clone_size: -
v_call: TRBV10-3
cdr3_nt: TGTGCCATCAGTCGGACAGGGGACGGGGAGCTGTTTTTT
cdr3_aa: CAISRTGDGELFF

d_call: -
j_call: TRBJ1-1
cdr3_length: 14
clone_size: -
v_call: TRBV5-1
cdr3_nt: TGCGCCAGCAGCGGCGGGACGCTGAACACTGAAGCTTTCTTT
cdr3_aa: CASSGGTLNTEAFF

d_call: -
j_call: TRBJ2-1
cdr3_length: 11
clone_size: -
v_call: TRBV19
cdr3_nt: TGTGCCAGTAGTACTATGATTGAGCAGTTCTTC
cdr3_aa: CASSTMIEQFF

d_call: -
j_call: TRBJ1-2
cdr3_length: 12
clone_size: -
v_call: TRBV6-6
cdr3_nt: TGTGCCAGCAGTTCGAAGAGACTTGGCTACACCTTC
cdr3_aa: CASSSKRLGYTF

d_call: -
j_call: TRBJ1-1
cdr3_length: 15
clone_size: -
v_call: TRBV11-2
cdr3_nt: TGTGCCAGCAGCCCAAGAGGGACATCGGACACTGAAGCTTTCTTT
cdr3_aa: CASSPRGTSDTEAFF

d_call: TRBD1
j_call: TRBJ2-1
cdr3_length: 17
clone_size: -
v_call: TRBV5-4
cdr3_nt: TGTGCCAGCACTCTTGTGGCGTCAGGGGGCGCGTCAAGTGAGCAGTTCTTC
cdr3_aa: CASTLVASGGASSEQFF

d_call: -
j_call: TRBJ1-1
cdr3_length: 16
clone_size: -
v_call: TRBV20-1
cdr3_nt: TGCAGTGCTAGTCCCGCTGTCGGCAGGGTAGGTACTGAAGCTTTCTTT
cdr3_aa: CSASPAVGRVGTEAFF

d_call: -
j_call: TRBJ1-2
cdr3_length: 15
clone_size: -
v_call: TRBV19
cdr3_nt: TGTGCCAGTAGTCTGGGGGGGGCTTCGGTCTATGGCTACACCTTC
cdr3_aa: CASSLGGASVYGYTF

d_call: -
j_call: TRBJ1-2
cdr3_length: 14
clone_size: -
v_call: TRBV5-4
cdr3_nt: TGTGCCAGCAGCTTGTATACGGGGGACTATGGCTACACCTTC
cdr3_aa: CASSLYTGDYGYTF

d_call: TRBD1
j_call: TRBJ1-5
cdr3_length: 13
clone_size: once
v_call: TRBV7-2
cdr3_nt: TGTGCCAGCACCATGGACAGGGTTCAGCCCCAGCATTTT
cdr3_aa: CASTMDRVQPQHF

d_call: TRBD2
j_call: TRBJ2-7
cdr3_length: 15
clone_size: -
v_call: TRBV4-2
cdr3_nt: TGTGCCAGCAGCCAGGCGGGAGCGGGAGAGCCCGAGCAGTACTTC
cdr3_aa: CASSQAGAGEPEQYF

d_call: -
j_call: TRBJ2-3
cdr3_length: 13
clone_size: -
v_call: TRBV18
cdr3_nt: TGTGCCAGCTCAGCGGGGGCCACAGATACGCAGTATTTT
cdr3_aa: CASSAGATDTQYF

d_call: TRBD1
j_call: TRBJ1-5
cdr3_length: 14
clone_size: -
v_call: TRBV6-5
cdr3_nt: TGTGCCAGCACCCTATGGACAGGGGGTCAGCCCCAGCATTTT
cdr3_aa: CASTLWTGGQPQHF

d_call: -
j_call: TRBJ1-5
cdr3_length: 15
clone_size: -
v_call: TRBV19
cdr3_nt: TGTGCCAGTAGTATCAGGGCAGGGGACAATCAGCCCCAGCATTTT
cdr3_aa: CASSIRAGDNQPQHF

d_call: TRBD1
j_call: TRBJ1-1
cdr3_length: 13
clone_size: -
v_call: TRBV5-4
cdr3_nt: TGTGCCAGCAGTTCACAGGGGTTAGCTGAAGCTTTCTTT
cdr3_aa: CASSSQGLAEAFF

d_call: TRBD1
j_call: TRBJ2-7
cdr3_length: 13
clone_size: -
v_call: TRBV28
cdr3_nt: TGTGCCAGCAGTTTGACAGGGACCTACGAGCAGTACTTC
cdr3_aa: CASSLTGTYEQYF

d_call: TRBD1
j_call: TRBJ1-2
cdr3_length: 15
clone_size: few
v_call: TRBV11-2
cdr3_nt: TGTGCCAGCAGCCACCGACAGGGCTGGAACTATGGCTACACCTTC
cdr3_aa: CASSHRQGWNYGYTF

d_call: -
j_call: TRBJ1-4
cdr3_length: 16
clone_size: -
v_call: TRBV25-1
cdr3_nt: TGTGCCAGCAGTGAATATCGGGGGACAACTAATGAAAAACTGTTTTTT
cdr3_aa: CASSEYRGTTNEKLFF

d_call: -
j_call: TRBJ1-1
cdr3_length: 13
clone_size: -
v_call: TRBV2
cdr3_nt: TGTGCCAGCAGTGAGGAGGGGGGGACTGAAGCTTTCTTT
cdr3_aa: CASSEEGGTEAFF

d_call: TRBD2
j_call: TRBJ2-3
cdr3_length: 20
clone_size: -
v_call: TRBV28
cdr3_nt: TGTGCCAGCAGTTCCGCCTCATATTCACTAGCGGGAGACGGCACAGATACGCAGTATTTT
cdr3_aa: CASSSASYSLAGDGTDTQYF